The 24 T cell receptor beta chains below all came from one sample that was sequenced in a study of post-analysis software for immune sequencing data. These receptors lack a known antigen. Study conclusions and caveats: The study found TRBV5-6, TRBV5-1 and TRBV20-1 among roughly 5 TRBV segments more frequent in patients than controls.

Included in the TCR beta cDNA libraries were unique molecular identifiers. TCRdb used MiXCR to reprocess the PCR reads, holding one entry per CDR3 protein. The sample carries 700,000 to 800,000 distinct CDR3 sequences, roughly 27% recorded once. Sequenced input: blood. The source of these receptors is a girl aged 5-17 years with multiple sclerosis.

This chain uses TRBV7-2 with TRBJ2-3, with 8 bases matching TRBD1. Losses at the gene ends were 6 bases for V and 6 bases for J; bases not matched to a gene: 11. This CDR3 is 15 amino acids long. Germline V CDR1 and CDR2: SGHTA, FQGNSA. This CDR3 is CASSLTGAVEDTQYF. For the CDR3, the DNA is TGTGCCAGCAGTTTGACAGGGGCGGTAGAGGATACGCAGTATTTT. The entire variable domain, with the rest obtained from reference TRBV7-2 and TRBJ2-3, is as follows: GAGVSQSPSNKVTEKGKDVELRCDPISGHTALYWYRQSLGQGLEFLIYFQGNSAPDKSGLPSDRFSAERTGGSVSTLTIQRTQQEDSAVYLCASSLTGAVEDTQYFGPGTRLTVL.

V is TRBV4-3 and J is TRBJ2-1, with 7 bases identical to TRBD2. This CDR3 comprises 17 residues. V lost 1 base, J lost 0 bases, and 6 bases stayed unmatched. Per the germline V gene, CDR1 is LGHNA and CDR2 is YSLEER. This CDR3 reads CASSQGLAVSSYNEQFF. CDR3 DNA: TGCGCCAGCAGCCAAGGTCTAGCGGTAAGCTCCTACAATGAGCAGTTCTTC.

Only a few counts were recorded for this clonotype. Written as DNA, the CDR3 is TGCAGCGTTGAAGTGGTGGACCCCGAGCAGTTCTTC. This gives the protein CSVEVVDPEQFF. V is TRBV29-1 and J is TRBJ2-1; D uncertain. The ends were cut back, 1 base at V and 10 bases at J, with 11 bases in the middle. The CDR3 has 12 residues. The germline gives CDR1 SQVTM, CDR2 ANQGSEA.

This clonotype appeared many times. This chain links TRBV29-1 with TRBJ2-5; D is tentatively TRBD1 or TRBD2 (5 bases each). The V end was cut by 3 bases, the J end by 3 bases, with 14 bases between. Germline V gene sequence: CDR1 SQVTM, CDR2 ANQGSEA. CDR3 length: 14 amino acids. Here the CDR3 DNA reads TGCAGCGTTGAGCCTTTCGGGGCTAAAGAGACCCAGTACTTC. The encoded protein is CSVEPFGAKETQYF.

This clonotype appeared a few times. The chain uses TRBV5-8 and TRBJ1-2; the D gene is possibly TRBD1 (6 bases). Germline assignment: CDR1 SGHTS and CDR2 YDEGEE. The CDR3 runs to 16 residues. Trimming shortened V by 1 base and J by 3 bases, and 16 bases separated the two germline ends. CDR3: CASSLWQGDTYYGYTF. The CDR3 nucleotides are TGTGCCAGCAGCTTGTGGCAAGGGGACACCTACTATGGCTACACCTTC.

The rearrangement links TRBV7-9 to TRBJ2-7; TRBD1 agrees at 10 bases. Germline V lookup: CDR1 SEHNR, CDR2 FQNEAQ (reference sequence). The V gene end was trimmed by 5 bases and the J gene end by 4 bases; junction bases not matched to a gene: 14. The CDR3 totals 17 residues. The CDR3 loop is CASSPSQKTGGKYEQYF. Here the CDR3 DNA reads TGTGCCAGCAGCCCATCCCAGAAGACAGGGGGCAAGTACGAGCAGTACTTC.

This clonotype showed up just a few times. The chain couples TRBV11-2 to TRBJ1-2; D may be TRBD1 (6 bases). V shed 5 bases and J shed 6 bases, with 16 bases lying between them. CDR1 SGHAT and CDR2 FQNNGV come from the germline V gene. This CDR3 region has 14 residues. CDR3 region: CASSQRGWFDGYTF. The CDR3 nucleotides are TGTGCCAGCAGCCAGAGGGGGTGGTTTGATGGCTACACCTTC.

With respect to this clonotype: Its ends do not fully match the called genes, so a read error is possible. The chain combines TRBV7-9 with TRBJ2-5; no clear D. The end of the DNA aligns better with TRBJ2-7, so the J call may be wrong. This CDR3 spans 13 amino acids. Germline V gene lookup returns CDR1 SEHNR and CDR2 FQNEAQ (reference sequence). The CDR3 DNA reads TGTTCCAGCAGCTTATCGTCTTGGGGCGAGCAGTACTTC. This translates into CSSSLSSWGEQYF.

The J gene is TRBJ2-6, the V gene TRBV10-3; D ambiguous. The V gene's germline CDR1 is ENHRY and CDR2 SYGVKD. The CDR3 runs 15 residues. The V end lost 2 bases, the J end lost 2 bases, and 7 bases lay between the germline ends. In nucleotides, the CDR3 is TGTGCCATCAGTGAGGCGATGCCTGGGGCCAACGTCCTGACTTTC. Translating it yields CAISEAMPGANVLTF.

The rearrangement links TRBV28 to TRBJ2-1; D is unclear. The CDR3 is made up of 15 amino acids. V dropped 3 bases and J dropped 2 bases, with 11 bases sitting between them. Germline CDR1 and CDR2: MDHEN and SYDVKM. In nucleotides, the CDR3 is TGTGCCAGCAGTTTTTTGGTTTCAACCTACAATGAGCAGTTCTTC. Its protein product is CASSFLVSTYNEQFF.

There are many counts of this clonotype. This rearrangement joins TRBV4-3 to TRBJ2-7, with a possible D match to TRBD1 (6 bases). The CDR3 loop spans 14 amino acids. Per the germline V gene, CDR1 is LGHNA and CDR2 is YSLEER. Trimming removed 0 bases from V and 5 bases from J, with 11 bases in between. CDR3 region: CASSQDTGNDEQYF. The CDR3 nucleotides are TGCGCCAGCAGCCAAGATACAGGGAACGACGAGCAGTACTTC.

The rearrangement uses TRBV7-2 and TRBJ2-1; TRBD2 agrees at 8 bases. Germline V gene sequence: CDR1 SGHTA, CDR2 FQGNSA. The CDR3 is 13 residues long. V gave up 1 base and J gave up 12 bases; unmatched junction bases: 5. DNA of the CDR3: TGTGCCAGCAGCTTAGACCCCGGGGGGGGGCAGTTCTTC. Translated: CASSLDPGGGQFF. Variable domain in full (rest from reference TRBV7-2 and TRBJ2-1): GAGVSQSPSNKVTEKGKDVELRCDPISGHTALYWYRQSLGQGLEFLIYFQGNSAPDKSGLPSDRFSAERTGGSVSTLTIQRTQQEDSAVYLCASSLDPGGGQFFGPGTRLTVL.

The chain combines TRBV25-1 with TRBJ1-4, with D unclear. Germline V CDR1 and CDR2: MGHDK, SYGVNS. Trimming took 0 bases from V and 0 from J, leaving 8 bases between them. This CDR3 region has 16 residues. This CDR3 reads CASSEYIGTTNEKLFF. The CDR3 DNA is TGTGCCAGCAGTGAATATATCGGGACAACTAATGAAAAACTGTTTTTT.

This clonotype was found a few times. The V call is TRBV3-1, the J call TRBJ2-3, with D uncertain. This CDR3 comprises 13 residues. V lost 1 base and J lost 14, with 16 bases in between. Germline V gives CDR1 LGHDT, CDR2 YNNKEL (reference sequence). CDR3: CASSQVVGGKTYF. Here the CDR3 DNA reads TGTGCCAGCAGCCAAGTGGTGGGTGGCAAGACGTATTTT.

A remark on this clonotype: One end of the junction is discordant with germline, which a read error may explain. V gene TRBV28 combines with J gene TRBJ2-1; no reliable D call. The germline gives CDR1 MDHEN, CDR2 SYDVKM. The CDR3 runs 15 residues. The CDR3 protein is CAGSSPSWGNNEQFF. CDR3 coding DNA: TGTGCCGGCAGTTCCCCCAGCTGGGGAAACAATGAGCAGTTCTTC.

This chain links TRBV29-1 with TRBJ2-2; D unclear. The CDR3 contains 17 residues. V lost 7 bases to trimming and J lost 6 bases, with 27 bases between them. CDR1 is SQVTM, CDR2 ANQGSEA, per germline. In DNA form, the CDR3 reads TGCAGCGCCACTCTTTTTTTGGAGCCCTCGAATGCCGGGGAGCTGTTTTTT. Translation: CSATLFLEPSNAGELFF.

This clonotype appeared once. The chain carries TRBV27 and TRBJ2-7, with TRBD2 as a possible D gene (6 bases). The CDR3 has 14 residues. Trimming removed 10 bases from V and 7 bases from J, with 23 bases in between. Germline CDR1 MNHEY, CDR2 SMNVEV (reference sequence). For the CDR3, the DNA is TGTGCCACCAAGGAGGCGGGGCCGTACTATGAGCAGTACTTC. It translates to CATKEAGPYYEQYF.

The rearrangement links TRBV27 to TRBJ1-4; no definite D call. The germline V gene has CDR1 MNHEY and CDR2 SMNVEV (reference sequence). V gave up 3 bases and J gave up 2 bases, with 7 bases separating them. The CDR3 spans 14 residues. CDR3 in DNA: TGTGCCAGCAGTTTTTCTGGGACTAATGAAAAACTGTTTTTT. Protein product: CASSFSGTNEKLFF.

J is TRBJ1-2 and V is TRBV6-2 or TRBV6-3, with D unclear. The CDR3 runs to 14 residues. V lost 4 bases, J lost 4 bases, and 13 bases lay in between. Germline V gives CDR1 MNHEY, CDR2 SVGEGT. CDR3 in amino acids: CASSSGIPFYGYTF. CDR3 DNA sequence: TGTGCCAGCAGTTCCGGGATCCCCTTCTATGGCTACACCTTC.

The V gene is TRBV5-1, the J gene TRBJ1-5; 7 positions match TRBD1. CDR3 length: 18 amino acids. Trimming took 0 bases from V and 1 from J; bases not matched to a gene: 10. The germline gives CDR1 SGHRS, CDR2 YFSETQ. CDR3 in DNA: TGCGCCAGCAGCTTGGGCCCACAGGGGTTCGCGAGCAATCAGCCCCAGCATTTT. It codes for CASSLGPQGFASNQPQHF.

A few counts support this clonotype. This sequence joins TRBV5-1 and TRBJ2-1; 10 nucleotides line up with TRBD2. The CDR3 totals 15 residues. V trimming: 4 bases; J trimming: 6 bases; junction bases outside the gene matches: 7. From germline, CDR1 is SGHRS and CDR2 YFSETQ. CDR3 sequence: CASSPPSGRANEQFF. In DNA, the CDR3 is TGCGCCAGCAGCCCCCCCAGCGGGAGGGCCAATGAGCAGTTCTTC.

This clonotype was counted only a few times. V is TRBV20-1 and J is TRBJ2-3; 9 nucleotides agree with TRBD2. V shed 3 bases and J 0 bases; nucleotides not matched to a gene: 7. The CDR3 length is 16 residues. Germline V lookup: CDR1 DFQATT, CDR2 SNEGSKA (reference sequence). The CDR3 sequence is CSASSSGIPSTDTQYF. The CDR3 DNA reads TGCAGTGCTAGTTCTAGCGGGATCCCTAGCACAGATACGCAGTATTTT.

The chain uses TRBV20-1 and TRBJ2-1; a possible D gene is TRBD2 (5 bases). This CDR3 region has 13 residues. Germline V lookup: CDR1 DFQATT, CDR2 SNEGSKA (reference sequence). Trimming pared 5 bases from V and 7 bases from J, leaving 15 bases between. The CDR3 nucleotides read TGCAGTGCTTCCACCGGACCGGGGAATGAGCAGTTCTTC. It translates to CSASTGPGNEQFF.

This clonotype was observed a handful of times. The V and J genes are TRBV12-3 or TRBV12-4 and TRBJ2-5; 7 bases are a match to TRBD2. The CDR3 is made up of 17 amino acids. The ends lost 1 base at V and 5 bases at J; junction bases unmatched: 13. This CDR3 reads CASSLVLAGAAWETQYF. The CDR3 nucleotides are TGTGCCAGCAGTTTAGTCTTGGCGGGAGCAGCTTGGGAGACCCAGTACTTC.